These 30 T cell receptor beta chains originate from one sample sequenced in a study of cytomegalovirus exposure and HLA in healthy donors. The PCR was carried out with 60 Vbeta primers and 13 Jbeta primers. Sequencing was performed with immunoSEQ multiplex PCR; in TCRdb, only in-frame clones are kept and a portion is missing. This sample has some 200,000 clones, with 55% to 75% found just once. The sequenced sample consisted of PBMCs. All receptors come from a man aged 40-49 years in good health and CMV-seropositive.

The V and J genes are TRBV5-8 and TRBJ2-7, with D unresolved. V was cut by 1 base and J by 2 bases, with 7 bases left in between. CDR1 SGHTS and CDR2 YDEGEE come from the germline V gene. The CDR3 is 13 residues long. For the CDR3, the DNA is TGTGCCAGCAGCTTGAACGGAGCCTACGAGCAGTACTTC. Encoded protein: CASSLNGAYEQYF.

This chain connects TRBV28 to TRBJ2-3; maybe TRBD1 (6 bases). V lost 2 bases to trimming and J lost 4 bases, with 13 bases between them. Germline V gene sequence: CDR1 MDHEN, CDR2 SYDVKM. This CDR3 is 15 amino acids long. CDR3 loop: CASSLSRGRPDTQYF. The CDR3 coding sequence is TGTGCCAGCAGTTTAAGCAGGGGCCGCCCAGATACGCAGTATTTT.

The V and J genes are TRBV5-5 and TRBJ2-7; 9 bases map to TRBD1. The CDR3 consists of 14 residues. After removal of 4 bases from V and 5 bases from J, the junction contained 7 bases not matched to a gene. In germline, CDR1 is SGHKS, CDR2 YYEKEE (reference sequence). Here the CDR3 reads CASSAWTGADEQYF. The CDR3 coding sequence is TGTGCCAGCAGCGCCTGGACAGGGGCCGACGAGCAGTACTTC.

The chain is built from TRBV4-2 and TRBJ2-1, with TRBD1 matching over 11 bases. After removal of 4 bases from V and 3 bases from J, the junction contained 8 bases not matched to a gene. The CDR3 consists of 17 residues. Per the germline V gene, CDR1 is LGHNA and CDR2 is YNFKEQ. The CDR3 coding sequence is TGTGCCAGCAGCCTTCTCGGAGGGACAGGGGGCTACAATGAGCAGTTCTTC. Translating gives CASSLLGGTGGYNEQFF.

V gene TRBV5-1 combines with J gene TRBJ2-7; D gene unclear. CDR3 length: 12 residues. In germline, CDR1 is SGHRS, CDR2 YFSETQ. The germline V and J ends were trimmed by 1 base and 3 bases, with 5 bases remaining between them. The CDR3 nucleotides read TGCGCCAGCAGCTTGACGCGCTACGAGCAGTACTTC. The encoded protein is CASSLTRYEQYF.

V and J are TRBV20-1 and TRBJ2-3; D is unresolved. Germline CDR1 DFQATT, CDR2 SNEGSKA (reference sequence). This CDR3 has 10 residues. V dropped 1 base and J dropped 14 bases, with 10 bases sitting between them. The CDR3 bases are TGCAGTGCTAGAGCGAATAGCAGGTATTTT. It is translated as CSARANSRYF.

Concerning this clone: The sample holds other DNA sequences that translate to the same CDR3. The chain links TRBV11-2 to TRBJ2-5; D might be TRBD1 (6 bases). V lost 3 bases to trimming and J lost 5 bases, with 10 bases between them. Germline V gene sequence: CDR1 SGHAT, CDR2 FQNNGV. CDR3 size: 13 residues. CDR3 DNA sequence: TGTGCCAGCAGCTTCGGTAGGGGGGAGACCCAGTACTTC. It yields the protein CASSFGRGETQYF.

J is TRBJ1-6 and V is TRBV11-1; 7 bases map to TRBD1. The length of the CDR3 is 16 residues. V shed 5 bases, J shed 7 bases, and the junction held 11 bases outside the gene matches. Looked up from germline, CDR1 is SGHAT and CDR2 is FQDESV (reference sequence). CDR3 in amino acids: CASSPTSRGINSPLHF. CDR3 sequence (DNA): TGTGCCAGCAGCCCTACGTCCAGGGGGATAAATTCACCCCTCCACTTT.

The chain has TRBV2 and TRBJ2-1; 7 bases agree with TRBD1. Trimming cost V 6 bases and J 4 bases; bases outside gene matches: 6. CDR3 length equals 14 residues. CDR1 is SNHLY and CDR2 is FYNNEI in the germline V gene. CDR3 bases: TGTGCCAGCAGGACAGGGACGACATACAATGAGCAGTTCTTC. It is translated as CASRTGTTYNEQFF.

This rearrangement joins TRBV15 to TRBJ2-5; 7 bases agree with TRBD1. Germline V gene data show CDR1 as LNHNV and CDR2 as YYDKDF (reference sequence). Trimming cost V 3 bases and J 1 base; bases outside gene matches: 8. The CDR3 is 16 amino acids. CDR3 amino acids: CATSRGPGTAQETQYF. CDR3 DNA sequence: TGTGCCACCAGCAGGGGCCCGGGGACAGCCCAAGAGACCCAGTACTTC.

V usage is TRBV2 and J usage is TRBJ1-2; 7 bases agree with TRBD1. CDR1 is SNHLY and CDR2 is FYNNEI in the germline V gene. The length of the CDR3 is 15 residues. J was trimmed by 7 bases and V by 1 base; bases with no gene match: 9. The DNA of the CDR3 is TGTGCCAGCAGTGAAGAGGGGGACAGACTGATTGGCTACACCTTC. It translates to CASSEEGDRLIGYTF.

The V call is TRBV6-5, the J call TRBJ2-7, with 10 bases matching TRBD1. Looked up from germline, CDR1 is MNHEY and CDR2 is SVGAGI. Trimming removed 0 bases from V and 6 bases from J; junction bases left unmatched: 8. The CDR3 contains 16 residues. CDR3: CASSYSLTGGAVEQYF. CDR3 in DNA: TGTGCCAGCAGTTACTCGTTGACAGGGGGCGCGGTCGAGCAGTACTTC.

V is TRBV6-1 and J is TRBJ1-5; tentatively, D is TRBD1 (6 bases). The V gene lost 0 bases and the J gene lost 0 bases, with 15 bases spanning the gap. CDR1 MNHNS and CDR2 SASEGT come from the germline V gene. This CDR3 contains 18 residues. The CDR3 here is CASSEASNRDNSNQPQHF. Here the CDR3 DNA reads TGTGCCAGCAGTGAAGCATCGAACAGGGATAATAGCAATCAGCCCCAGCATTTT.

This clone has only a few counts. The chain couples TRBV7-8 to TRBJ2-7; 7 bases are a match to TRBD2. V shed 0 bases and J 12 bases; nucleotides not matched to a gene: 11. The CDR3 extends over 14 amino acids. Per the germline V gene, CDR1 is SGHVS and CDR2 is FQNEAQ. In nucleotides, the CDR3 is TGTGCCAGCAGCTTAGCAATGGGGGATTCGGGGGGGTACTTC. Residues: CASSLAMGDSGGYF.

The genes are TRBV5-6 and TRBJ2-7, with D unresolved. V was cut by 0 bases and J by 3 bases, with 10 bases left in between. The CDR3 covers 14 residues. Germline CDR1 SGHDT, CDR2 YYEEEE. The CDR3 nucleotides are TGTGCCAGCAGCTTGGGCGATCCGGGCTACGAGCAGTACTTC. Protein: CASSLGDPGYEQYF.

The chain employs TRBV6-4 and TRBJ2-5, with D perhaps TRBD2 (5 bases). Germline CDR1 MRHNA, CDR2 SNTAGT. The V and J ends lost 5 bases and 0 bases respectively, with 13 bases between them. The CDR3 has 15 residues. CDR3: CASSQNFGNQETQYF. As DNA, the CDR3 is TGTGCCAGCAGTCAGAATTTCGGGAACCAAGAGACCCAGTACTTC.

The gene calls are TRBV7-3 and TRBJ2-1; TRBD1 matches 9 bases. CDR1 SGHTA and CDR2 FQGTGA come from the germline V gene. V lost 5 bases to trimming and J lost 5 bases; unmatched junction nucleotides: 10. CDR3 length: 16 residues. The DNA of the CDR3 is TGTGCCAGCAGCCGCACCGGACAGGGGAACCACAATGAGCAGTTCTTC. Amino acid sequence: CASSRTGQGNHNEQFF.

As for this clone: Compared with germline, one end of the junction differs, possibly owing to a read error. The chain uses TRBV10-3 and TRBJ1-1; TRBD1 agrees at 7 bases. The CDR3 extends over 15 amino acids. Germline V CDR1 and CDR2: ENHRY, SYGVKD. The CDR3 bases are TGTGCCGTCAGAACCGGGACAGAAATGAACACTGAAGCTTTCTTT. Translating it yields CAVRTGTEMNTEAFF.

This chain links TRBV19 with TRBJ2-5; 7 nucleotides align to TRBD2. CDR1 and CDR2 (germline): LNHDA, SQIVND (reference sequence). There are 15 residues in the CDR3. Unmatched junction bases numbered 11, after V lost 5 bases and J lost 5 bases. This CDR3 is CASSRGGVIEETQYF. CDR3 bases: TGTGCCAGTAGTCGCGGGGGTGTTATTGAGGAGACCCAGTACTTC.

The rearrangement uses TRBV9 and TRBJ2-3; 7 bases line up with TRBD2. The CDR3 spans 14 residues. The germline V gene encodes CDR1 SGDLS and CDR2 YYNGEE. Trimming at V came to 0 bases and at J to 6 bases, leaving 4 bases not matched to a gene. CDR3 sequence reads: CASSVEGSGDTQYF. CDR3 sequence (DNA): TGTGCCAGCAGCGTAGAAGGTAGCGGGGATACGCAGTATTTT. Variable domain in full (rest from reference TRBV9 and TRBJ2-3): DSGVTQTPKHLITATGQRVTLRCSPRSGDLSVYWYQQSLDQGLQFLIQYYNGEERAKGNILERFSAQQFPDLHSELNLSSLELGDSALYFCASSVEGSGDTQYFGPGTRLTVL.

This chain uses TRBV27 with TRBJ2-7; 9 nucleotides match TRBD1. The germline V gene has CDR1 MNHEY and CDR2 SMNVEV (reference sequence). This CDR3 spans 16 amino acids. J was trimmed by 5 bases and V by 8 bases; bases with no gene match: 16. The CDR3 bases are TGTGCCAGCTGGGGGGGACCGGGACAGGGTATCCACGAGCAGTACTTC. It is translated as CASWGGPGQGIHEQYF.

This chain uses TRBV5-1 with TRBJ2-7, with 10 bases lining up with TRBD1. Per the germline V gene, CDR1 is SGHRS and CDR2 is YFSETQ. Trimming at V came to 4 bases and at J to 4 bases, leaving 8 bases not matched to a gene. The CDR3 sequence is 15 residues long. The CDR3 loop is CASSGGTGDGYEQYF. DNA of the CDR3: TGCGCCAGCAGCGGCGGGACAGGGGATGGTTACGAGCAGTACTTC.

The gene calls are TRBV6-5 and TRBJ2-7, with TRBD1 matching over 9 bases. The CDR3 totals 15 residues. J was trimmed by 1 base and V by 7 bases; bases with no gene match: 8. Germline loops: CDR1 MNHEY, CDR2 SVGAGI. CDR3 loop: CASKRDRESSYEQYF. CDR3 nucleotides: TGTGCCAGCAAGAGGGACAGGGAATCTTCCTACGAGCAGTACTTC.

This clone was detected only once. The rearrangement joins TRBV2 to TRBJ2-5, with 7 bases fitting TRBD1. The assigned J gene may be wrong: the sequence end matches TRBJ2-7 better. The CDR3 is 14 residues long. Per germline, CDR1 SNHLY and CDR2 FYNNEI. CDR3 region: CASTLMGTVYEQYF. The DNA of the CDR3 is TGTGCCAGCACCCTGATGGGGACAGTTTACGAGCAGTACTTC.

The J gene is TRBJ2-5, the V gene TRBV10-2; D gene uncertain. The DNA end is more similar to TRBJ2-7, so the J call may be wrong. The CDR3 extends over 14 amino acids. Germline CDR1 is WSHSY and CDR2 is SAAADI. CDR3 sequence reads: CASSESGLTAEQYF. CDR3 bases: TGCGCCAGCAGTGAGTCGGGCCTTACCGCCGAGCAGTACTTC.

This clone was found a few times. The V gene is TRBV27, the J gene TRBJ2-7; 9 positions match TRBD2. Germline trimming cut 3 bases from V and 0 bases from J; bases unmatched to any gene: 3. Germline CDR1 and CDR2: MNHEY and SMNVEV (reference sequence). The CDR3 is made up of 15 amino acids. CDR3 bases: TGTGCCAGCAGTTTCCATAGCGGGAGCTCCTACGAGCAGTACTTC. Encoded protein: CASSFHSGSSYEQYF.

CDR3 in amino acids: CASSPGAEFAPLHF. The CDR3, as DNA: TGTGCCAGCAGCCCTGGGGCTGAGTTCGCACCCCTCCACTTT. This chain links TRBV7-9 with TRBJ1-6; tentative D call: TRBD1 (5 bases). The V end lost 5 bases, the J end lost 11 bases, and 16 bases lay between the germline ends. The germline gives CDR1 SEHNR, CDR2 FQNEAQ (reference sequence). The CDR3 covers 14 residues.

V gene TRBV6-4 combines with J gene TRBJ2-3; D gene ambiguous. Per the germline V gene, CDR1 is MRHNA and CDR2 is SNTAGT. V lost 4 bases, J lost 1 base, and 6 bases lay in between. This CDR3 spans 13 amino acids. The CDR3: CASSGSGTDTQYF. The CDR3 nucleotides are TGTGCCAGCAGTGGAAGCGGCACAGATACGCAGTATTTT.

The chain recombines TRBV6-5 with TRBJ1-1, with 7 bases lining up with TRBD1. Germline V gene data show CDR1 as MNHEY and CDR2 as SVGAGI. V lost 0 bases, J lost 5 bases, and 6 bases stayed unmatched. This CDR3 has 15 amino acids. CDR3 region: CASSYSMEGATEAFF. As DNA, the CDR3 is TGTGCCAGCAGTTACTCGATGGAGGGGGCTACTGAAGCTTTCTTT.

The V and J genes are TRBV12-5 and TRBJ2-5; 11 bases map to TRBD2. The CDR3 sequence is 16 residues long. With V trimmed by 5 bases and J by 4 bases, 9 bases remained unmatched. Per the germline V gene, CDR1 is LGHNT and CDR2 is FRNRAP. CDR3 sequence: CASGRSSGGASETQYF. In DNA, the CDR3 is TGTGCTAGTGGTCGGAGTAGCGGGGGGGCCTCAGAGACCCAGTACTTC.